This TCR beta chain is drawn from a study of Graves' ophthalmopathy and Graves' hyperthyroidism. This clonotype has ten or more counts. Its target is unknown. Findings of the study overall: With almost 90% sensitivity and roughly 76% specificity, a 13-signature model separated ophthalmopathy from stable hyperthyroidism. As the model predicted ophthalmopathy progression, it achieved a sensitivity of 70.59% and a specificity of 72.22%.

V lost 5 bases to trimming and J lost 0 bases, with 16 bases between them. The germline V gene has CDR1 GTSNPN and CDR2 SVGIG (reference sequence). The CDR3 covers 15 residues. Ophthalmopathy was moderately-to-severely active, CAS at least 3, NOSPECS at least 4, lasting under 3 months. Using RNA transcripts, the TCR beta CDR3 regions were amplified. First-round RT-PCR employed HTBI primers, with a second-round multiplex PCR after it. TCRdb re-analysed the multiplex PCR reads in MiXCR, keeping a single row per CDR3 protein. The sample consists of 300,000 to 350,000 distinct CDR3 sequences, roughly a sixth of them appearing once.

The clonotype was recovered from an adult man with Graves' ophthalmopathy. Input material: peripheral blood. This chain uses TRBV30 with TRBJ1-1; tentatively, D is TRBD1 (5 bases). This CDR3 reads CAWAQGGPLNTEAFF. CDR3 DNA: TGTGCCTGGGCCCAGGGAGGGCCCTTGAACACTGAAGCTTTCTTT.